The rows below give T cell receptor beta chains drawn from one sample of a study of blood T cell repertoires in COVID-19. This table comes from immunoSEQ multiplex PCR, and its TCRdb copy is limited to in-frame clones, with some not included. The repertoire includes about 250,000 clones, 80% to 85% of them detected once, and 1.5% to 1.7% sits in the top ten. The sample taken for sequencing was peripheral blood. The receptors were sampled from a woman between 40 and 50 years old who had recovered from COVID-19. CDR3s include the opening cysteine and the closing phenylalanine or tryptophan.

>TRBV4-2
CASSQDWQGGGRSGYTF
>TRBV7-7
CASTKRDRDQPQHF
>TRBV30
CAWSALNEQYF
>TRBV3-1/TRBV3-2
CASSQGTGRYSGNTIYF
>TRBV2
CASSGRTGGGFGEKLFF
>TRBV2
CASSGQTGAANQPQHF
>TRBV7-3
CASSLRSGVGNSPLHF
>TRBV5-1
CASSSRLGEAAFF
>TRBV3-1/TRBV3-2
CASSQARAYSTDTQYF
>TRBV6-6
CASTLGGQGFEKLFF
>TRBV11-2
CASNLGGPSYNEQFF
>TRBV13
CASSTTEDTQYF
>TRBV5-6
CASSSRTEERYGYTF
>TRBV9
CASSARVRGGLDTQYF
>TRBV2
CASSAFDQEYF
>TRBV7-9
CASSPTGNQPQHF
>TRBV28
CASTTPGQGASPLHF
>TRBV19
CASSSAGSNYEQYF
>TRBV28
CASSLSAYEQYF
>TRBV2
CASSILREGGQPQHF
>TRBV7-9
CASSLGRGNTGELFF
>TRBV28
CASSFPGHLNTEAFF
>TRBV7-2
CASSFGSPYEQYF
>TRBV19
CASSMGGSSYNSPLHF
>TRBV20-1
CSASSSMALNTGELFF
>TRBV7-6
CASSLLAGGPNEQFF
>TRBV5-4
CASSWPTGRSETQYF
>TRBV2
CASSERGGSFDGYTF
>TRBV12-3/TRBV12-4
CASSFVSTDTQYF
>TRBV19
CASSISYGGFSNQPQHF
>TRBV18
CASSPKGTGNTGELFF
>TRBV30
CAYGTNNSPLHF
>TRBV3-1/TRBV3-2
CASSRQKNTEAFF
>TRBV5-1
CASSLAGTGNTGELFF
>TRBV11-2
CASSPTGPSAVGNTIYF
>TRBV5-1
CASSFGGTDTQYF
>TRBV19
CASSTYSGTGTDTQYF
>TRBV3-1/TRBV3-2
CASSQIDRGGNTIYF
>TRBV6-2/TRBV6-3
CASSTRGLAGFQETQYF
>TRBV6-2/TRBV6-3
CASSYIDEQYF
>TRBV11-3
CASSLGPRDEQFF
>TRBV7-2
CASSYQETQYF
>TRBV5-4
CASSPQGGVQWGETQYF
>TRBV10-3
CAIRGQSFYGYTF
>TRBV7-2
CASSPDRVREKLFF
>TRBV6-6
CASRLAERSSSPLHF
>TRBV5-1
CASSLDVRNTEAFF
>TRBV5-1
CASSSTDDGRGNQPQHF
>TRBV9
CASNPLPGGANEQFF
>TRBV5-1
CASSLIEGRAGEQYF
>TRBV24-1
CATSDPGTGGNEQFF
>TRBV3-1/TRBV3-2
CASSRTLSYEQYF